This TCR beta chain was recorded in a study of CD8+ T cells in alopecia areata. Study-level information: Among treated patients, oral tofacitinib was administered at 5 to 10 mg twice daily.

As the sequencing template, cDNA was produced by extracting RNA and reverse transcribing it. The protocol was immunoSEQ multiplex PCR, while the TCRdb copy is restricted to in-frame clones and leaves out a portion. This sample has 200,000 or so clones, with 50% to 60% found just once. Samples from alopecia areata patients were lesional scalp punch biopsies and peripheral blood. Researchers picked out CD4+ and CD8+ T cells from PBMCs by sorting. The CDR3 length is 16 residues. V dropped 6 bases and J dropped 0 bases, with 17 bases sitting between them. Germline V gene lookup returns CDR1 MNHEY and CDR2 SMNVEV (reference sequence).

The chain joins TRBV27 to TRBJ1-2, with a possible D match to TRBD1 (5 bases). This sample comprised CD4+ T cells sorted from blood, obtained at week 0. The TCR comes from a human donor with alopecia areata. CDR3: CASRPGGGWSNYGYTF. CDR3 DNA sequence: TGTGCCAGCAGACCCGGGGGGGGTTGGTCTAACTATGGCTACACCTTC.